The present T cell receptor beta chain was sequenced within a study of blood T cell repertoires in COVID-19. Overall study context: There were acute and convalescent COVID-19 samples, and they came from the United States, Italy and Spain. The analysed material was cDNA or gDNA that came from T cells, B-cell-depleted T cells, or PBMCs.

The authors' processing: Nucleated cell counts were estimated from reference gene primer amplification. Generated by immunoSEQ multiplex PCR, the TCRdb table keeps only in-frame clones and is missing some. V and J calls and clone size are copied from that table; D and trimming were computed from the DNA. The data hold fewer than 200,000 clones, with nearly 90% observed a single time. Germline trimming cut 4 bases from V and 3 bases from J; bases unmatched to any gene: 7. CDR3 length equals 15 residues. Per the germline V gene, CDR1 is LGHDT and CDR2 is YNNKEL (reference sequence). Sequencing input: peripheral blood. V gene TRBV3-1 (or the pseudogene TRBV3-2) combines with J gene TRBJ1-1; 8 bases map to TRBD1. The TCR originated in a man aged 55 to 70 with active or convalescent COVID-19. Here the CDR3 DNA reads TGTGCCAGCAGCCCGGACAGGGTTGTGGACACTGAAGCTTTCTTT. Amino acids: CASSPDRVVDTEAFF.